A few counts support the clone carrying this TCR beta chain. Its specificity is unknown. This specimen belongs to a study of beta chain features in type 1 diabetes. Study findings and constraints: Amplification by PCR could prefer shorter templates, with the same effect in patients and controls.

Staining for CD45RO/CCR7/CD25/CD127/CD95/CD27 allowed sorting of CD4+ naive, central memory, regulatory and stem cell-like memory cells. The CDR3 contains 16 residues. J was trimmed by 12 bases and V by 5 bases; bases with no gene match: 17. Germline lookup yields CDR1 MGHRA and CDR2 YSYEKL. Reverse transcription of all isolated RNA meant that expressed TCRB transcripts were sequenced. Naive, central memory and regulatory T cell samples produced a mean of about 3.5 million reads. Measured with immunoSEQ multiplex PCR; TCRdb has only the in-frame clones, and not every one. Of about 900,000 clones listed, around a sixth were seen once; the top ten hold 0.023%.

The sample taken for sequencing was naive CD4+ T cells from blood. The sequence derives from a woman aged 18-29 years in good health. The chain links TRBV4-1 to TRBJ2-1; TRBD2 matches 9 bases. CDR3 in amino acids: CASSSRSLAGTIWQFF. The CDR3 DNA sequence: TGCGCCAGCAGCTCTAGGTCTCTAGCGGGAACCATATGGCAGTTCTTC.